Each of the 24 T cell receptor beta chains below was sequenced from the same sample in a study of T cells in Graves' hyperthyroidism and ophthalmopathy. TCR beta CDR3 region amplification was performed from RNA transcripts. First-round RT-PCR with HTBI primers amplified the TCR CDR3 region. TCRdb fed the multiplex PCR reads into MiXCR, producing one record per CDR3 protein. This table has approximately 270,000 distinct CDR3 sequences, roughly 14% appearing once. Sequences were obtained from blood. The receptors originated from a middle-aged woman with Graves' hyperthyroidism that later progressed to Graves' ophthalmopathy.

The chain combines TRBV20-1 with TRBJ2-7; TRBD1 matches at 9 bases. Unmatched junction bases numbered 3, after V lost 3 bases and J lost 3 bases. The CDR3 extends over 13 amino acids. Germline-derived CDR1 and CDR2 are DFQATT and SNEGSKA (reference sequence). Written as DNA, the CDR3 is TGCAGTGCTAGTGTGGACAGGGGCTACGAGCAGTACTTC. Translated: CSASVDRGYEQYF.

This clonotype has more than one count but fewer than ten. The rearrangement links TRBV9 to TRBJ2-7, with D perhaps being TRBD1 or TRBD2 (5 bases each). The V and J ends lost 4 bases and 0 bases respectively, with 14 bases between them. The CDR3 length is 15 residues. CDR1 and CDR2 from the germline V gene are SGDLS and YYNGEE. CDR3 nucleotide sequence: TGTGCCAGCAGCCACGGGGCAGTCAGCTCCTACGAGCAGTACTTC. This codes for CASSHGAVSSYEQYF.

The rearrangement links TRBV19 to TRBJ1-1; a weak D match, TRBD1 (5 bases). CDR3 length: 15 residues. Trimming shortened V by 4 bases and J by 1 base, and 13 bases separated the two germline ends. Germline lookup yields CDR1 LNHDA and CDR2 SQIVND (reference sequence). CDR3 sequence: CASSTYGQTNTEAFF. CDR3 coding DNA: TGTGCCAGTAGTACTTACGGACAAACGAACACTGAAGCTTTCTTT.

This clonotype was detected many times. V gene TRBV6-1 combines with J gene TRBJ1-2; 11 nucleotides line up with TRBD1. The CDR3 has 15 residues. V gave up 5 bases and J gave up 2 bases; unmatched junction bases: 4. Germline V CDR1 and CDR2: MNHNS, SASEGT. The CDR3 DNA sequence: TGTGCCAGCAGTTCCGGGACAGGGGGAAACTATGGCTACACCTTC. It translates to CASSSGTGGNYGYTF.

The chain joins TRBV7-6 to TRBJ2-6; 12 positions agree with TRBD2. There are 22 residues in the CDR3. CDR1 is SGHVS and CDR2 is FNYEAQ in the germline V gene. Unmatched junction bases numbered 18, after V lost 5 bases and J lost 1 base. CDR3 sequence reads: CASSRTGGIRTSGTSGANVLTF. CDR3 sequence (DNA): TGTGCCAGCAGCAGGACTGGAGGCATCAGGACTAGCGGGACTTCTGGGGCCAACGTCCTGACTTTC.

V is TRBV6-2 or TRBV6-3 and J is TRBJ2-3, with 9 bases lining up with TRBD1. Germline CDR1 MNHEY, CDR2 SVGEGT. The junction had 5 bases not matched to a gene; V was cut back by 5 bases and J by 2 bases. This CDR3 comprises 15 residues. CDR3 residues: CASSTGGMDTDTQYF. As DNA, the CDR3 is TGTGCCAGCAGTACAGGGGGCATGGACACAGATACGCAGTATTTT.

The chain carries TRBV7-8 and TRBJ1-2; a possible D gene is TRBD1 (5 bases). The ends were cut back, 2 bases at V and 6 bases at J, with 13 bases in the middle. The CDR3 extends over 14 amino acids. Per germline, CDR1 SGHVS and CDR2 FQNEAQ. The CDR3, as DNA: TGTGCCAGCAGCTTACGGGACGCGTGGGATGGCTACACCTTC. This gives the protein CASSLRDAWDGYTF.

This clonotype was counted ten times or more. This chain connects TRBV5-1 to TRBJ1-4; a possible D gene is TRBD1 (5 bases). Germline V lookup: CDR1 SGHRS, CDR2 YFSETQ. The CDR3 totals 16 residues. The V and J ends lost 4 bases and 5 bases respectively, with 18 bases between them. The CDR3 protein is CASSLRGGGNNEKLFF. For the CDR3, the DNA is TGCGCCAGCAGCCTCCGTGGTGGGGGGAACAATGAAAAACTGTTTTTT.

This clonotype was observed at least ten times. The rearrangement uses TRBV28 and TRBJ1-1, with no clear D. CDR3 size: 12 residues. The germline gives CDR1 MDHEN, CDR2 SYDVKM. The V end lost 3 bases, the J end lost 5 bases, and 7 bases lay between the germline ends. The CDR3 DNA sequence: TGTGCCAGCAGTTTGGGTCGGACTGAAGCTTTCTTT. It encodes CASSLGRTEAFF.

This clonotype was recorded a few times. V is TRBV7-9 and J is TRBJ2-5; D perhaps matches TRBD2 (6 bases). Looked up from germline, CDR1 is SEHNR and CDR2 is FQNEAQ (reference sequence). The CDR3 extends over 13 amino acids. Trimming removed 6 bases from V and 4 bases from J, with 12 bases in between. In DNA form, the CDR3 reads TGTGCCAGCAGTCCCGGAGCGGGAGAGACCCAGTACTTC. The encoded protein is CASSPGAGETQYF.

In the case of this clonotype: An end of the junction differs from the germline gene, which may be a read error. CDR3 DNA: TGTGCCAGCAGCTTTGACAGGGTTACCGGGGAGCTGCTTTTT. It is translated as CASSFDRVTGELLF. This sequence joins TRBV5-8 and TRBJ2-2; 7 nucleotides match TRBD1. The CDR3 loop spans 14 amino acids. From germline, CDR1 is SGHTS and CDR2 YDEGEE.

Ten or more counts support this clonotype. The chain links TRBV5-1 to TRBJ2-3, with 11 nucleotides matching TRBD2. V lost 3 bases and J lost 3; bases outside the gene matches: 3. The germline V gene has CDR1 SGHRS and CDR2 YFSETQ. The CDR3 has 15 amino acids. CDR3 in DNA: TGCGCCAGCAGCTCTAGCGGGAGGAGGACAGATACGCAGTATTTT. Encoded protein: CASSSSGRRTDTQYF.

This clonotype appeared many times. The chain combines TRBV28 with TRBJ2-5; D is unclear. This CDR3 is 13 amino acids long. Between the trimmed V and J ends, which lost 4 bases and 10 bases, there was a span of 16 bases. The germline V gene encodes CDR1 MDHEN and CDR2 SYDVKM. CDR3 sequence (DNA): TGTGCCAGCAGTTCCCCCCTCCCCGTACGCCAGTACTTC. Encoded protein: CASSSPLPVRQYF.

The sample holds many counts of this clonotype. The chain carries TRBV25-1 and TRBJ2-2, with D perhaps matching TRBD1 or TRBD2 (6 bases each). V was trimmed by 3 bases and J by 0 bases, leaving 17 bases between them. Germline V CDR1 and CDR2: MGHDK, SYGVNS. The CDR3 is made up of 18 amino acids. CDR3 region: CASSDSPGAGSNTGELFF. CDR3 in DNA: TGTGCCAGCAGTGATTCCCCGGGGGCGGGATCGAACACCGGGGAGCTGTTTTTT.

In its sample, this clonotype was seen many times. The genes are TRBV6-5 and TRBJ1-4; D remains ambiguous. CDR1 and CDR2 (germline): MNHEY, SVGAGI. Trimming took off 2 bases at V and 2 bases at J, with 9 bases between the two ends. This CDR3 region has 15 residues. This CDR3 is CASSYNLGTNEKLFF. The CDR3, as DNA: TGTGCCAGCAGTTACAATCTGGGCACTAATGAAAAACTGTTTTTT.

This clonotype was observed many times. The rearrangement uses TRBV2 and TRBJ2-3; D remains unclear. The germline gives CDR1 SNHLY, CDR2 FYNNEI. Trimming took off 7 bases at V and 0 bases at J, with 2 bases between the two ends. This CDR3 is built from 11 residues. The DNA of the CDR3 is TGTGCCAGCACTAGCACAGATACGCAGTATTTT. Its protein is CASTSTDTQYF.

This chain uses TRBV11-2 with TRBJ2-7, with D perhaps assigned TRBD1 or TRBD2 (5 bases each). The germline V gene encodes CDR1 SGHAT and CDR2 FQNNGV. V dropped 1 base and J dropped 3 bases, with 10 bases sitting between them. The CDR3 runs 14 residues. In nucleotides, the CDR3 is TGTGCCAGCAGCTTAGGGGGGAACGTCTACGAGCAGTACTTC. Protein: CASSLGGNVYEQYF. Full variable domain (remainder filled in from reference TRBV11-2 and TRBJ2-7): EAGVAQSPRYKIIEKRQSVAFWCNPISGHATLYWYQQILGQGPKLLIQFQNNGVVDDSQLPKDRFSAERLKGVDSTLKIQPAKLEDSAVYLCASSLGGNVYEQYFGPGTRLTVT.

This clonotype was counted at least ten times. This chain uses TRBV29-1 with TRBJ2-7; 7 bases match TRBD1. V dropped 4 bases and J dropped 3; count of bases not matched to a gene: 3. From germline, CDR1 is SQVTM and CDR2 ANQGSEA. The length of the CDR3 is 12 residues. CDR3 sequence: CSVGGTVYEQYF. The CDR3 DNA follows: TGCAGCGTTGGGGGGACAGTCTACGAGCAGTACTTC.

In its sample, this clonotype was seen many times. The CDR3 loop reads CASSVAPNTEAFF. Here the CDR3 DNA reads TGTGCCAGCAGCGTAGCGCCGAACACTGAAGCTTTCTTT. The chain carries TRBV9 and TRBJ1-1; D gene uncertain. This CDR3 spans 13 amino acids. The V and J ends lost 0 bases and 1 base respectively, with 4 bases between them. CDR1 and CDR2 from the germline V gene are SGDLS and YYNGEE.

There are many counts of this clonotype. The chain has TRBV6-1 and TRBJ2-5; D gene uncertain. V was shortened by 6 bases and J by 3 bases, with 17 bases between the two germline ends. Germline CDR1 is MNHNS and CDR2 is SASEGT. CDR3 length equals 15 residues. The CDR3 sequence: CASSSPPAGKETQYF. CDR3 in DNA: TGTGCCAGCAGCTCCCCACCTGCCGGAAAAGAGACCCAGTACTTC.

This clonotype was seen many times. The V gene is TRBV10-3, the J gene TRBJ1-1; no firm D call. V shed 3 bases and J shed 2 bases, with 7 bases lying between them. CDR1 is ENHRY, CDR2 SYGVKD, per germline. This CDR3 region has 13 residues. This CDR3 reads CAISEVSNTEAFF. The CDR3 DNA reads as TGTGCCATCAGTGAAGTCAGTAACACTGAAGCTTTCTTT.

This clonotype was counted between two and nine times. One end of the junction fails to match germline, which may point to a read error. V gene TRBV28 combines with J gene TRBJ1-1; D is unresolved. Germline V gives CDR1 MDHEN, CDR2 SYDVKM. This CDR3 contains 11 residues. This chain's CDR3 is CASTEGTEALF. The CDR3 DNA follows: TGTGCCAGCACCGAGGGCACTGAAGCTCTCTTT.

This clonotype has just a few counts. This sequence joins TRBV2 and TRBJ2-1, with D tentatively TRBD2 (5 bases). Germline lookup yields CDR1 SNHLY and CDR2 FYNNEI. V was clipped by 1 base and J by 4 bases, with 8 bases between them. This CDR3 has 14 amino acids. CDR3: CASSEGENYNEQFF. CDR3 coding DNA: TGTGCCAGCAGTGAAGGGGAGAATTACAATGAGCAGTTCTTC.

In its sample, this clonotype was seen many times. The genes are TRBV5-1 and TRBJ1-1, with D tentatively TRBD1 (6 bases). Trimming pared 4 bases from V and 3 bases from J, leaving 16 bases between. The CDR3 loop spans 15 amino acids. Looked up from germline, CDR1 is SGHRS and CDR2 is YFSETQ. The DNA of the CDR3 is TGCGCCAGCAGCACACAGGGCCGCGGGGACACTGAAGCTTTCTTT. This gives the protein CASSTQGRGDTEAFF.